This is a list of T cell receptor beta chains from one sample in a study of T cell responses to AZD1222 COVID-19 vaccine. Sequencing used immunoSEQ multiplex PCR; TCRdb keeps in-frame clones, though not all of them. The profile shows under 300,000 clones, over 90% of them singletons. The material was peripheral blood, obtained on day 0 of AZD1222 vaccination. The receptors originated from an adult in good health. Both conserved end residues are part of each CDR3. D genes are given only for firm matches. Clone size, where shown, is once, few, many, or a class for clones that have expanded.

V gene	J gene	clone size	D gene	CDR3 protein	CDR3 DNA
TRBV9	TRBJ2-3	-	-	CASSVRVTDTQYF	TGTGCCAGCAGCGTAAGGGTTACAGATACGCAGTATTTT
TRBV12-3/TRBV12-4	TRBJ2-2	-	-	CASTPSGTGELFF	TGTGCCAGCACCCCGTCGGGTACCGGGGAGCTGTTTTTT
TRBV4-2	TRBJ1-2	-	TRBD1	CASSGQGRPPYGYTF	TGTGCCAGCAGCGGACAGGGGCGACCACCTTATGGCTACACCTTC
TRBV2	TRBJ1-1	-	-	CASSLQGKAFF	TGTGCCAGCAGTCTTCAGGGAAAAGCTTTCTTT
TRBV5-1	TRBJ2-3	-	-	CASSLDGDTQYF	TGCGCCAGCAGCTTGGACGGAGATACGCAGTATTTT
TRBV12-5	TRBJ1-6	-	TRBD1	CASDPQGGDSPLHF	TGTGCTAGTGACCCTCAGGGGGGGGACTCACCCCTCCACTTT
TRBV6-5	TRBJ2-7	-	-	CASSYDGDNEQYF	TGTGCCAGCAGTTATGATGGGGATAACGAGCAGTACTTC
TRBV4-2	TRBJ2-7	-	-	CASSQTFASHYEQYF	TGTGCCAGCAGCCAAACCTTTGCTAGTCACTACGAGCAGTACTTC
TRBV30	TRBJ2-7	-	-	CAWTLGGHPYEQYF	TGTGCCTGGACCCTAGGGGGACACCCCTACGAGCAGTACTTC
TRBV3-1/TRBV3-2	TRBJ2-7	-	TRBD2	CASSQVVAGGLHEQYF	TGTGCCAGCAGCCAAGTCGTAGCGGGGGGGCTCCACGAGCAGTACTTC
TRBV9	TRBJ1-1	-	TRBD1	CASSPRPGQGGTEAFF	TGTGCCAGCAGCCCAAGACCCGGGCAGGGGGGAACTGAAGCTTTCTTT
TRBV7-3	TRBJ1-1	-	-	CASHRGPPTEAFF	TGTGCCAGCCACCGGGGACCGCCCACTGAAGCTTTCTTT
TRBV5-1	TRBJ1-5	-	-	CASSIGTGNQPQHF	TGCGCCAGCAGCATCGGGACGGGGAATCAGCCCCAGCATTTT
TRBV18	TRBJ1-1	-	-	CASSRQSHTEAFF	TGTGCCAGCTCCCGACAAAGCCACACTGAAGCTTTCTTT
TRBV6-1	TRBJ1-1	-	-	CASSEQGLRMNTEAFF	TGTGCCAGCAGTGAACAGGGGTTGAGGATGAACACTGAAGCTTTCTTT
TRBV28	TRBJ1-5	-	TRBD1	CASRHDRGQQLIQPQHF	TGTGCCAGCAGACACGACAGGGGCCAGCAATTGATTCAGCCCCAGCATTTT
TRBV2	TRBJ2-5	-	-	CASSVGHTETQYF	TGTGCCAGCAGTGTTGGTCATACGGAGACCCAGTACTTC
TRBV6-5	TRBJ1-1	-	-	CASSYWGEDTEAFF	TGTGCCAGCAGTTACTGGGGTGAGGACACTGAAGCTTTCTTT
TRBV19	TRBJ1-1	once	TRBD1	CATGTGGEAFF	TGTGCCACCGGGACAGGCGGTGAAGCTTTCTTT
TRBV11-2	TRBJ2-1	-	-	CASSLVDNEQFF	TGTGCCAGCAGCTTAGTCGACAATGAGCAGTTCTTC
TRBV7-7	TRBJ2-1	-	-	CASSPLLVREQFF	TGTGCCAGCAGCCCTCTTTTAGTGCGTGAGCAGTTCTTC
TRBV3-1/TRBV3-2	TRBJ1-1	-	-	CASRGEGLNTEAFF	TGTGCCAGTAGGGGTGAAGGCTTGAACACTGAAGCTTTCTTT
TRBV9	TRBJ2-2	once	TRBD2	CASSREGEENTGELFF	TGTGCCAGCAGCCGGGAGGGGGAGGAGAACACCGGGGAGCTGTTTTTT
TRBV27	TRBJ2-1	-	-	CASSLLSWTGEYNEQFF	TGTGCCAGCAGTTTATTGTCATGGACGGGAGAGTACAATGAGCAGTTCTTC
TRBV15	TRBJ1-5	few	-	CATSRAADGSNQPQHF	TGTGCCACCAGCAGAGCTGCCGACGGTAGCAATCAGCCCCAGCATTTT
TRBV5-4	TRBJ1-1	-	-	CASSLPGNTEAFF	TGTGCCAGCAGCTTACCAGGGAACACTGAAGCTTTCTTT
TRBV18	TRBJ1-1	-	-	CASTYRDPGLNTEAFF	TGTGCCAGCACCTACCGGGACCCCGGACTGAACACTGAAGCTTTCTTT
TRBV5-5	TRBJ1-2	-	-	CASSLWEGGGYTF	TGTGCCAGCAGCTTGTGGGAAGGGGGTGGCTACACCTTC
TRBV11-2	TRBJ2-7	-	TRBD2	CASSLGWREGEQYF	TGTGCCAGCAGCTTAGGATGGAGGGAGGGCGAGCAGTACTTC
TRBV6-2/TRBV6-3	TRBJ2-1	-	-	CASSYSHNEQFF	TGTGCCAGCAGTTACTCACACAATGAGCAGTTCTTC
TRBV6-5	TRBJ2-3	-	-	CASTGVGTDTQYF	TGTGCCAGCACTGGGGTTGGCACAGATACGCAGTATTTT
TRBV28	TRBJ1-2	-	-	CASSLSQLLDYTF	TGTGCCAGCAGTTTAAGCCAGCTTTTGGACTACACCTTC
TRBV28	TRBJ1-3	-	TRBD1	CASSLASGTGVRGNTIYF	TGTGCCAGCAGCTTGGCCTCCGGGACAGGGGTGAGGGGAAACACCATATATTTT
TRBV12-3/TRBV12-4	TRBJ1-4	-	TRBD1	CATSGQGREKLFF	TGTGCCACGAGTGGACAGGGGCGTGAAAAACTGTTTTTT
TRBV19	TRBJ2-6	-	-	CASRLSHYGANVLTF	TGTGCCAGTCGCCTTTCCCATTACGGGGCCAACGTCCTGACTTTC
TRBV2	TRBJ1-1	-	-	CASSEGGYTEAFF	TGTGCCAGCAGTGAAGGAGGGTACACTGAAGCTTTCTTT
TRBV5-1	TRBJ2-7	-	-	CASSFQSSYEQYF	TGCGCCAGCAGCTTCCAGAGCTCCTACGAGCAGTACTTC
TRBV7-8	TRBJ2-1	once	TRBD2	CASRTGTSLDNEQFF	TGTGCCAGCAGAACCGGGACTAGTCTGGACAATGAGCAGTTCTTC
TRBV10-3	TRBJ2-5	-	TRBD2	CAISSGTSGDQETQYF	TGTGCCATCAGTTCCGGGACTAGCGGGGACCAAGAGACCCAGTACTTC
TRBV9	TRBJ1-5	-	TRBD1	CASSWGTGDGQPQHF	TGTGCCAGCAGCTGGGGGACAGGGGACGGTCAGCCCCAGCATTTT